This TCR beta chain was identified during a study of T cells in Graves' hyperthyroidism and ophthalmopathy. In its sample, this clonotype was seen many times. What it binds is unknown. Researchers took RNA transcripts and amplified the TCR beta CDR3 regions from them. During a first-round RT-PCR of the TCR CDR3, the HTBI primer set was used. One entry per CDR3 protein, called by TCRdb with MiXCR from the multiplex PCR reads. The table includes 610,000 or so distinct CDR3 sequences, roughly 50% detected once. Subjects aged 18 to 65 presented with newly diagnosed hyperthyroidism of less than 2 months' duration. Reasons for excluding patients were uncontrolled infection, other autoimmune disease, pregnancy or lactation. Study-wide results and limits: For ophthalmopathy, model prediction preceded onset by a median roughly 6.5 months. Stable hyperthyroidism was separated from ophthalmopathy by a model based on 13 V-J features.

Sequenced: peripheral blood or thyroid tissue (not recorded which). This receptor was identified in a woman aged 18 to 35 with Graves' hyperthyroidism.

The CDR3 coding sequence is TGTGCCAGCACCGACAGGTCCTCCAATCAGCCCCAGCATTTT. This gives the protein CASTDRSSNQPQHF. The genes are TRBV2 and TRBJ1-5, with D possibly being TRBD1 (6 bases). CDR3 length: 14 amino acids. Germline-derived CDR1 and CDR2 are SNHLY and FYNNEI. Trimming stripped 7 bases from V and 3 bases from J, with 13 bases between.